What follows are 23 T cell receptor beta chains derived from one specimen sequenced in a study of T cell responses to AZD1222 COVID-19 vaccine. Profiled with immunoSEQ multiplex PCR; TCRdb holds only in-frame clones, not every one. The sample yields tens of thousands of clones, 87% seen once. This specimen consisted of peripheral blood, obtained on day 0 of AZD1222 vaccination. Every receptor here comes from an adult in good health.

The gene calls are TRBV6-2 or TRBV6-3 and TRBJ2-4, with 7 bases aligning to TRBD1. The germline V gene encodes CDR1 MNHEY and CDR2 SVGEGT. Unmatched junction bases numbered 2, after V lost 2 bases and J lost 10 bases. This CDR3 region has 12 residues. This chain's CDR3 is CASSYRGQIQYF. For the CDR3, the DNA is TGTGCCAGCAGTTACAGGGGACAGATTCAGTACTTC.

This chain links TRBV6-5 with TRBJ1-4, with 12 bases fitting TRBD1. Germline trimming cut 7 bases from V and 7 bases from J; bases unmatched to any gene: 7. Germline V CDR1 and CDR2: MNHEY, SVGAGI. CDR3 length equals 15 residues. The CDR3 nucleotides read TGTGCCAGCACCTCGGGACAGGGGGCGAGTGAAAAACTGTTTTTT. It translates to CASTSGQGASEKLFF.

This chain links TRBV6-1 with TRBJ1-2; D is possibly TRBD1 (5 bases). V was shortened by 1 base and J by 2 bases, with 5 bases between the two germline ends. Germline V gene data show CDR1 as MNHNS and CDR2 as SASEGT. This CDR3 is built from 13 residues. The CDR3 sequence: CASSEDRNYGYTF. CDR3 nucleotides: TGTGCCAGCAGTGAAGACAGGAACTATGGCTACACCTTC.

The V call is TRBV4-1, the J call TRBJ2-1, with 9 nucleotides matching TRBD2. The junction had 13 bases not matched to a gene; V was cut back by 4 bases and J by 0 bases. Germline V gene data show CDR1 as MGHRA and CDR2 as YSYEKL. The CDR3 sequence is 19 residues long. The CDR3 is CASSPGGASGASSYNEQFF. DNA for the CDR3: TGCGCCAGCAGCCCCGGAGGGGCTAGCGGGGCAAGCTCCTACAATGAGCAGTTCTTC.

This clone occurred once. The chain employs TRBV28 and TRBJ2-7, with 10 bases matching TRBD1. Germline V gene sequence: CDR1 MDHEN, CDR2 SYDVKM. The CDR3 has 15 amino acids. V lost 5 bases and J lost 5; bases outside the gene matches: 9. The CDR3 spells CASSLPGTGAHEQYF. For the CDR3, the DNA is TGTGCCAGCAGTCTACCCGGGACAGGGGCCCACGAGCAGTACTTC.

This clone has only a few counts. The V and J genes are TRBV14 and TRBJ1-1; D may be TRBD1 (5 bases). Between the trimmed V and J ends, which lost 1 base and 10 bases, there was a span of 19 bases. The CDR3 spans 15 residues. CDR1 is SGHDN, CDR2 FVKESK, per germline. CDR3 DNA sequence: TGTGCCAGCAGCCAAGGGGCACTCCCAGGGTGGTTAGCTTTCTTT. As protein: CASSQGALPGWLAFF.

This clone has only a few counts. The genes are TRBV25-1 and TRBJ1-4, with D unclear. The CDR3 consists of 15 residues. In germline, CDR1 is MGHDK, CDR2 SYGVNS. V lost 0 bases, J lost 8 bases, and 13 bases lay in between. The CDR3 protein is CASSEYISGREKLFF. CDR3 DNA sequence: TGTGCCAGCAGTGAATATATTAGTGGTCGGGAAAAACTGTTTTTT.

The genes are TRBV6-5 and TRBJ1-2; 9 bases agree with TRBD1. Germline values: CDR1 MNHEY, CDR2 SVGAGI. V shed 5 bases and J 7 bases; nucleotides not matched to a gene: 11. The CDR3 is made up of 15 amino acids. CDR3 DNA sequence: TGTGCCAGCAGTCCCAAACAGGGGGCCTCCCGTGGCTACACCTTC. Translating gives CASSPKQGASRGYTF.

V gene TRBV10-3 combines with J gene TRBJ1-2; 8 nucleotides align to TRBD1. The CDR3 is 15 residues long. V lost 0 bases, J lost 4 bases, and 4 bases stayed unmatched. Germline CDR1 reads ENHRY; CDR2 reads SYGVKD. This CDR3 is CAISESKQGGYGYTF. CDR3 nucleotide sequence: TGTGCCATCAGTGAGTCGAAACAGGGGGGCTATGGCTACACCTTC.

V and J are TRBV5-1 and TRBJ2-5; TRBD1 matches 9 bases. This CDR3 has 15 residues. Per the germline V gene, CDR1 is SGHRS and CDR2 is YFSETQ. The junction had 4 bases not matched to a gene; V was cut back by 1 base and J by 3 bases. The CDR3 here is CASSLTGGGEETQYF. The CDR3 DNA is TGCGCCAGCAGCTTGACAGGGGGCGGGGAAGAGACCCAGTACTTC.

The V and J genes are TRBV5-1 and TRBJ1-1; D gene ambiguous. The length of the CDR3 is 16 residues. The V end was cut by 3 bases, the J end by 0 bases, with 15 bases between. Germline lookup yields CDR1 SGHRS and CDR2 YFSETQ. CDR3 protein: CASSYRAPRMNTEAFF. CDR3 DNA: TGCGCCAGCAGCTACCGGGCTCCGAGAATGAACACTGAAGCTTTCTTT.

This clone came up once. This sequence joins TRBV5-8 and TRBJ2-7; D unclear. The CDR3 runs 13 residues. Trimming took 4 bases from V and 2 from J, leaving 10 bases between them. Germline V gene data show CDR1 as SGHTS and CDR2 as YDEGEE. The CDR3: CASSKDRTYEQYF. The CDR3 nucleotides read TGTGCCAGCAGCAAGGACCGAACCTACGAGCAGTACTTC.

This clone was observed once. This chain links TRBV28 with TRBJ1-5; D not resolved. Trimming removed 0 bases from V and 1 base from J, with 4 bases in between. From germline, CDR1 is MDHEN and CDR2 SYDVKM. The length of the CDR3 is 14 residues. The CDR3 nucleotides read TGTGCCAGCAGTTTATGGGCCAGCAATCAGCCCCAGCATTTT. It specifies CASSLWASNQPQHF. The full variable domain, rest sourced from reference TRBV28 and TRBJ1-5, is DVKVTQSSRYLVKRTGEKVFLECVQDMDHENMFWYRQDPGLGLRLIYFSYDVKMKEKGDIPEGYSVSREKKERFSLILESASTNQTSMYLCASSLWASNQPQHFGDGTRLSIL.

J is TRBJ1-6 and V is TRBV3-1 (or the pseudogene TRBV3-2); D gene uncertain. From germline, CDR1 is LGHDT and CDR2 YNNKEL (reference sequence). The CDR3 contains 11 residues. Trimming cost V 5 bases and J 14 bases, with 10 bases left between them. CDR3 sequence (DNA): TGTGCCAGCAGCTCCGCTTGGGCCCTCCACTTT. It specifies CASSSAWALHF.

The chain is built from TRBV10-3 and TRBJ2-6; possible D gene TRBD2, 5 bases. Trimming pared 3 bases from V and 0 bases from J, leaving 15 bases between. Germline CDR1 reads ENHRY; CDR2 reads SYGVKD. The length of the CDR3 is 18 residues. CDR3 sequence: CAISEGPPSPSGANVLTF. In DNA form, the CDR3 reads TGTGCCATCAGTGAAGGCCCACCTAGCCCCTCTGGGGCCAACGTCCTGACTTTC.

The chain is built from TRBV3-1 (or the pseudogene TRBV3-2) and TRBJ1-1; D remains ambiguous. Germline lookup yields CDR1 LGHDT and CDR2 YNNKEL (reference sequence). Between the trimmed V and J ends, which lost 4 bases and 0 bases, there was a span of 12 bases. The CDR3 contains 15 residues. In DNA, the CDR3 is TGTGCCAGCAGCCTAGAGACAACTATGAACACTGAAGCTTTCTTT. Translating it yields CASSLETTMNTEAFF.

The sample holds one count of this clone. This chain joins TRBV5-1 and TRBJ2-5, with 11 positions matching TRBD2. V shed 4 bases and J 4 bases; nucleotides not matched to a gene: 12. Germline V CDR1 and CDR2: SGHRS, YFSETQ. The CDR3 totals 17 residues. In nucleotides, the CDR3 is TGCGCCAGCAGCGACGTCATTACTAGCGGGGGAGCAGAGACCCAGTACTTC. Translated, it gives CASSDVITSGGAETQYF.

V usage is TRBV2 and J usage is TRBJ1-2; no definite D call. Trimming took off 3 bases at V and 5 bases at J, with 7 bases between the two ends. This CDR3 is built from 12 residues. Germline CDR1 SNHLY, CDR2 FYNNEI. DNA for the CDR3: TGTGCCAGCAGTGAGAGCGGGTATGGCTACACCTTC. Protein: CASSESGYGYTF.

The chain employs TRBV6-1 and TRBJ2-7; D unclear. This CDR3 region has 13 residues. Germline V gives CDR1 MNHNS, CDR2 SASEGT. With 1 base removed from V and 3 bases from J, the gap between germline ends came to 7 bases. The CDR3 region is CASSEDRLYEQYF. The CDR3 coding sequence is TGTGCCAGCAGTGAAGACCGGCTCTACGAGCAGTACTTC.

The chain joins TRBV25-1 to TRBJ1-5; 9 bases are a match to TRBD1. The CDR3 covers 18 residues. Germline V gene data show CDR1 as MGHDK and CDR2 as SYGVNS. The trim removed 6 bases at V and 0 bases at J, leaving 12 bases unmatched. CDR3 DNA: TGTGCCAGCAGGGTATCATCGGACAGGGGCGATAGCAATCAGCCCCAGCATTTT. This encodes CASRVSSDRGDSNQPQHF.

The chain joins TRBV6-5 to TRBJ2-1; D might be TRBD1 or TRBD2, each matching 5 bases. Germline V gene sequence: CDR1 MNHEY, CDR2 SVGAGI. The CDR3 has 12 amino acids. Trimming stripped 10 bases from V and 7 bases from J, with 14 bases between. The CDR3 protein is CATLRGLNEQFF. In DNA form, the CDR3 reads TGTGCCACCCTCCGGGGCTTGAATGAGCAGTTCTTC.

The J gene is TRBJ1-1, the V gene TRBV5-1, with D possibly matching TRBD1 (6 bases). The CDR3 totals 14 residues. The ends were cut back, 0 bases at V and 5 bases at J, with 11 bases in the middle. Germline V CDR1 and CDR2: SGHRS, YFSETQ. The CDR3 region has the DNA TGCGCCAGCAGCTTGGCAGGGGTAGGGACTGAAGCTTTCTTT. Its protein is CASSLAGVGTEAFF.

CDR3 sequence: CASSDLTGPTNTEAFF. The CDR3, as DNA: TGCGCCAGCAGTGACCTGACGGGACCCACGAACACTGAAGCTTTCTTT. The chain combines TRBV10-2 with TRBJ1-1; tentative D call: TRBD1 (5 bases). Trimming left V 3 bases short and J 1 base short, with 15 bases between. The germline CDR1 and CDR2 sequences are WSHSY and SAAADI. This CDR3 comprises 16 residues.